This T cell receptor beta chain derives from a study of CD8 T cells in ankylosing spondylitis. V was shortened by 2 bases and J by 11 bases, with 7 bases between the two germline ends. The CDR3 loop spans 11 amino acids. Germline V gene lookup returns CDR1 GTSNPN and CDR2 SVGIG (reference sequence). Findings of the study overall: Blood from ankylosing spondylitis patients appeared to carry a characteristic roughly 8-variant TCR beta motif. There were earlier reports of some motif variants in reactive arthritis synovial fluid and blood.

In making TCR beta libraries, quantitative 5'-RACE with molecular barcodes was used. TCRdb analysed the 5' RACE reads with MiXCR anew, one entry per CDR3 protein. This sample has approximately 220,000 distinct CDR3 sequences, with about 10% found just once. With regard to this clonotype: Its antigen is still unknown.

Sequenced input: blood, either unsorted or a sorted T cell fraction (not recorded which). The TCR sequence derives from a male donor with ankylosing spondylitis or in good health (not recorded which). The chain joins TRBV30 to TRBJ1-6; D is unclear. In DNA, the CDR3 is TGTGCCTGGAGTTTTCGGACACCCCTCCACTTT. It translates to CAWSFRTPLHF.